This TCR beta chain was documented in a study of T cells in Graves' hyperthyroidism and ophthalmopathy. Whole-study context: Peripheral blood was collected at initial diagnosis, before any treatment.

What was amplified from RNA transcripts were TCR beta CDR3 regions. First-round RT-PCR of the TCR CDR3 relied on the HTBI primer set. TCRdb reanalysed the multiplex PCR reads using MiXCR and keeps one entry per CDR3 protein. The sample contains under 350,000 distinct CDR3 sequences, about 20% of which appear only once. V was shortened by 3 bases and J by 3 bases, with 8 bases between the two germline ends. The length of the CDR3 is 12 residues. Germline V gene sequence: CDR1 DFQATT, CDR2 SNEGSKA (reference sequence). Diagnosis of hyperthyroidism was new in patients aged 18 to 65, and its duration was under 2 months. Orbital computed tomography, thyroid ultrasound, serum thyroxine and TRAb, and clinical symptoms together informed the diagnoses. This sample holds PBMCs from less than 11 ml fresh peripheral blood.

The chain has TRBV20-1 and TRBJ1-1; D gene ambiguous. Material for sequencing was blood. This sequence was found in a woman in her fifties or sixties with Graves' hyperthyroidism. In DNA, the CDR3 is TGCAGTGCTAGCATTTCGGACACTGAAGCTTTCTTT. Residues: CSASISDTEAFF.